This is a list of T cell receptor beta chains from one sample in a study of cytomegalovirus exposure and HLA in healthy donors. TCRdb's table, derived via immunoSEQ multiplex PCR, lists solely in-frame clones and lacks some. The table has about 100,000 clones, around 73% seen once. The sample taken for sequencing was PBMCs. The source is a man aged 35-49 years in good health and CMV-seronegative. CDR3s include the opening cysteine and the closing phenylalanine or tryptophan. A D gene is named only where the DNA matches it firmly. Not all rows give a size; the values are once, few, many and, for expanded clones, a class.

>TRBJ1-3|.|.|TRBV2
TGTGCCACTACGACAGACTCTGGAAACACCATATATTTT
CATTTDSGNTIYF
>TRBJ2-7|few|TRBD2|TRBV5-4
TGTGCCAGCAGACCAGGACTAGATTCTAGAGAGCAGTACTTC
CASRPGLDSREQYF
>TRBJ1-4|.|.|TRBV5-6
TGTGCCAGCAGCGCCGGACCGGAGGGCGAAAAACTGTTTTTT
CASSAGPEGEKLFF
>TRBJ2-5|once|TRBD2|TRBV6-1
TGTGCCAGCAGTGAAGCGCTATGGGGGGGAGGGGAGACCCAGTACTTC
CASSEALWGGGETQYF
>TRBJ2-1|.|TRBD2|TRBV9
TGTGCCAGCAGCGCCCCCGTACTAGCGGGGTCCGATGAGCAGTTCTTC
CASSAPVLAGSDEQFF
>TRBJ1-2|.|.|TRBV19
TGTGCCAGTAGTATAAGGGGCAGGGACTATGGCTACACCTTC
CASSIRGRDYGYTF
>TRBJ2-5|few|.|TRBV10-3
TGTGCCATCAGTGGAGACCCCGGAGAGGTTCAAGAGACCCAGTACTTC
CAISGDPGEVQETQYF
>TRBJ1-5|.|.|TRBV7-9
TGTGCCAGCAGCTCCTCCCCGTCCGATCAGCCCCAGCATTTT
CASSSSPSDQPQHF
>TRBJ1-1|.|.|TRBV6-4
TGTGCCAGCAGTGAATGGGGCATGAACACTGAAGCTTTCTTT
CASSEWGMNTEAFF
>TRBJ1-2|.|TRBD1|TRBV4-1
TGCGCCAGCAGCCTTTTAACAGGGGGAGAATACTACACCTTC
CASSLLTGGEYYTF
>TRBJ2-2|.|.|TRBV6-5
TGTGCCAGCAGTTACTCTAGAGGCACCGGGGAGCTGTTTTTT
CASSYSRGTGELFF
>TRBJ2-1|once|.|TRBV5-1
TGCGCCAGCAGCCCATTTGGGCAGGTGAACAATGAGCAGTTCTTC
CASSPFGQVNNEQFF
>TRBJ2-2|.|.|TRBV29-1
TGCAGCGTTTATTCCAGTGGCACCGGGGAGCTGTTTTTT
CSVYSSGTGELFF
>TRBJ1-2|few|.|TRBV4-3
TGCGCCAGCAGCCGAAGACAGGCAGCGGATGGCTACACCTTC
CASSRRQAADGYTF